The clone carrying this TCR beta chain was detected once. As yet, its antigen is unknown. These data originate in a study of cytomegalovirus exposure and HLA in healthy donors. Broader study findings: Later on, a genetic analysis was performed. It linked a missense variant in DCLRE1C with V- and J-gene trimming of TCR beta. Several of the most significant clusters were apparently associated with common viral pathogens in a later analysis.

The V and J ends lost 6 bases and 5 bases, in that order; junction bases with no gene match: 9. CDR1 is MNHEY and CDR2 is SVGAGI in the germline V gene. This CDR3 is 14 amino acids long. PCR employed 60 Vbeta and 13 Jbeta primers. The protocol was immunoSEQ multiplex PCR, while the TCRdb copy is restricted to in-frame clones and leaves out a portion. The data contain 150,000 or so clones, 80% of them singletons. This sequence was found in a man aged 30 to 39 in good health and CMV-seropositive. The J gene is TRBJ2-5, the V gene TRBV6-5, with TRBD1 matching over 7 bases. Sequencing used PBMCs. CDR3 amino acids: CASRIRGPWETQYF. The CDR3 region has the DNA TGTGCCAGCAGAATAAGGGGGCCATGGGAGACCCAGTACTTC.